The clone carrying this TCR beta chain was seen repeatedly, ten times or more. RNA transcripts served as template for amplifying TCR beta CDR3 sequences. First-round RT-PCR with HTBI primers preceded a second-round multiplex PCR. TCRdb ran MiXCR on the multiplex PCR reads and lists one entry per CDR3 protein. The sample gives hundreds of thousands of distinct CDR3 sequences, about a fifth of which show up once; more than 5.5% is in the top ten. This record comes from a study of Graves' ophthalmopathy and Graves' hyperthyroidism. This sequence was found in a woman between 18 and 29 years old with stable Graves' hyperthyroidism. Some clones in this sample may be carry-over from other donors' samples. Sequences were obtained from peripheral blood.

The CDR3 region has the DNA TGCGCCAGCAGCTTGGATGTTGGGGCCAACGTCCTGACTTTC. This codes for CASSLDVGANVLTF. This chain connects TRBV5-1 to TRBJ2-6; D is ambiguous. The germline CDR1 and CDR2 sequences are SGHRS and YFSETQ. The V and J ends lost 0 bases and 3 bases respectively, with 4 bases between them. CDR3 length: 14 amino acids.